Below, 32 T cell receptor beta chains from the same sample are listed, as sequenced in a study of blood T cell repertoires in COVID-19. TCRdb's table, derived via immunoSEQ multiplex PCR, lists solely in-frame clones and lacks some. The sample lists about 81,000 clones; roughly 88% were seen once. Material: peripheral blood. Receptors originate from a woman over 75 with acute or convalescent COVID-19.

CDR3 sequence reads: CASRIAGGRADTQYF. The DNA of the CDR3 is TGTGCCAGCAGGATAGCGGGGGGGCGGGCAGATACGCAGTATTTT. The gene calls are TRBV2 and TRBJ2-3; TRBD2 matches at 11 bases. V trimming: 6 bases; J trimming: 4 bases; junction bases outside the gene matches: 6. The CDR3 contains 15 residues. Looked up from germline, CDR1 is SNHLY and CDR2 is FYNNEI.

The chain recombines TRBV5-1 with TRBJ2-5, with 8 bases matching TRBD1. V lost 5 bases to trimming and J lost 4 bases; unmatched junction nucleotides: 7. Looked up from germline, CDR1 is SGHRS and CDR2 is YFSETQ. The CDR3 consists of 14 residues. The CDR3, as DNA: TGCGCCAGCAGGCACAATCAGGGGGCAGAGACCCAGTACTTC. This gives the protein CASRHNQGAETQYF.

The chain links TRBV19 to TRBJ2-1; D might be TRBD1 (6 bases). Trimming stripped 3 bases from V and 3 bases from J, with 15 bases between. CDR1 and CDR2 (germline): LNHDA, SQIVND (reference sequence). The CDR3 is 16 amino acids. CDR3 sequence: CASSIGQIKNYNEQFF. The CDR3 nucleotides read TGTGCCAGTAGTATTGGACAGATTAAGAACTACAATGAGCAGTTCTTC. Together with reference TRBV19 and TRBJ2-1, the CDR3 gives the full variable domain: DGGITQSPKYLFRKEGQNVTLSCEQNLNHDAMYWYRQDPGQGLRLIYYSQIVNDFQKGDIAEGYSVSREKKESFPLTVTSAQKNPTAFYLCASSIGQIKNYNEQFFGPGTRLTVL.

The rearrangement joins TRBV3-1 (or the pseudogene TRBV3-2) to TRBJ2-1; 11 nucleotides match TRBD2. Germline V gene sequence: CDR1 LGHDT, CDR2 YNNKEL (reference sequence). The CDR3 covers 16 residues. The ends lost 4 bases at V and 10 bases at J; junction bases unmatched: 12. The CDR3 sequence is CASSRRGSGGATEQFF. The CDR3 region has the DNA TGTGCCAGCAGCCGAAGGGGTAGCGGGGGGGCCACGGAGCAGTTCTTC.

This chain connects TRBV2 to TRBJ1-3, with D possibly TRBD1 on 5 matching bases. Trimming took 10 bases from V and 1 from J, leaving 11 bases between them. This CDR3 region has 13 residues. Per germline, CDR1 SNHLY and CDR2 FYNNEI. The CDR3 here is CATKGTSGNTIYF. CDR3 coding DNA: TGTGCCACAAAAGGGACTTCTGGAAACACCATATATTTT.

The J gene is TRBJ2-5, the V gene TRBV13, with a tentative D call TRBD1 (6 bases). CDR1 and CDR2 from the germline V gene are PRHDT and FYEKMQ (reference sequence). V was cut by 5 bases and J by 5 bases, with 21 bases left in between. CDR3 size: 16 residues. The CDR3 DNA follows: TGTGCCAGCAGCGCAGCTGGGGGCGCTTTCGGTGAGACCCAGTACTTC. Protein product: CASSAAGGAFGETQYF.

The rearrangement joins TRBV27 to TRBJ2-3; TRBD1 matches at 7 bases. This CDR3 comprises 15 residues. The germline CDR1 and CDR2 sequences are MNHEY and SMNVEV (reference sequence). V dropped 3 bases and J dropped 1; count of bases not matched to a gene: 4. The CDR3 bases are TGTGCCAGCAGTTTGGAAAGGGGGCGCACAGATACGCAGTATTTT. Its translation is CASSLERGRTDTQYF.

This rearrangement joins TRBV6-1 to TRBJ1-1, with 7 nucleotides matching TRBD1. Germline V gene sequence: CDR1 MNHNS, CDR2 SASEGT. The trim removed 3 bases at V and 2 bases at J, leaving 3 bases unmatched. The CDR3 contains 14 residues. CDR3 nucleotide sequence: TGTGCCAGCAGTGATTACAGGGGCAACACTGAAGCTTTCTTT. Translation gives CASSDYRGNTEAFF.

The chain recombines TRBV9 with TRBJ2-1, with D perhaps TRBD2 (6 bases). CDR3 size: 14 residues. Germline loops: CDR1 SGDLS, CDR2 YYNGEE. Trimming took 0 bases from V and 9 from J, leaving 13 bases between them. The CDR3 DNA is TGTGCCAGCAGCGTAGACGGGGGAGAGGTTGAGCAGTTCTTC. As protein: CASSVDGGEVEQFF.

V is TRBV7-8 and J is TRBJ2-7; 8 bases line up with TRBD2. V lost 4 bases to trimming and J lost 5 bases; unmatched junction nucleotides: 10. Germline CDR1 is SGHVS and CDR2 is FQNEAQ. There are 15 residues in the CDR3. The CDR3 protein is CASSSRGGRVDEQYF. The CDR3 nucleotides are TGTGCCAGCAGCTCCCGCGGGGGGAGGGTGGACGAGCAGTACTTC.

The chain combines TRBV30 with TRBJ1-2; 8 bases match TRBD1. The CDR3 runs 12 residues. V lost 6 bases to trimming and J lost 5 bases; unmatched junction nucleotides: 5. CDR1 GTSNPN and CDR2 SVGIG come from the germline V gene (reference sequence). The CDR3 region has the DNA TGTGCCTGTGACAGGGGCTTTTATGGCTACACCTTC. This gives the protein CACDRGFYGYTF.

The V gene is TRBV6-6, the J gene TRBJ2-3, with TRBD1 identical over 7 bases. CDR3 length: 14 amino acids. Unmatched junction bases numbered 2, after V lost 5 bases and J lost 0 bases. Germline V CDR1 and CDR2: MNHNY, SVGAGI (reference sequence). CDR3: CASSGQASTDTQYF. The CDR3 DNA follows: TGTGCCAGCAGTGGACAGGCTAGCACAGATACGCAGTATTTT.

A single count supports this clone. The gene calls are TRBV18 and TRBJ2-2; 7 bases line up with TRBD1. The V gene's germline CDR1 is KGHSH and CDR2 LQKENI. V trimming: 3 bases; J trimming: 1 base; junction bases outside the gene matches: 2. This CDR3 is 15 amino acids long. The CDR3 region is CASSPRGLNTGELFF. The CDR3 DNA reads TGTGCCAGCTCACCGAGGGGGCTGAACACCGGGGAGCTGTTTTTT.

The CDR3 region has the DNA TGTGCCAGCAGCCCCGCGGGGGCCAGGAATGAGCAGTTCTTC. Translation gives CASSPAGARNEQFF. The rearrangement links TRBV7-9 to TRBJ2-1, with D possibly matching TRBD2 (7 bases). From germline, CDR1 is SEHNR and CDR2 FQNEAQ (reference sequence). The CDR3 runs 14 residues. Between the trimmed V and J ends, which lost 5 bases and 7 bases, there was a span of 15 bases.

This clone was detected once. CDR3 protein: CASSEGGTTTDTQYF. DNA of the CDR3: TGTGCCAGCAGTGAGGGAGGGACTACTACAGATACGCAGTATTTT. This chain joins TRBV2 and TRBJ2-3, with 7 bases aligning to TRBD2. Trimming at V came to 3 bases and at J to 3 bases, leaving 6 bases not matched to a gene. CDR1 and CDR2 (germline): SNHLY, FYNNEI. This CDR3 is built from 15 residues.

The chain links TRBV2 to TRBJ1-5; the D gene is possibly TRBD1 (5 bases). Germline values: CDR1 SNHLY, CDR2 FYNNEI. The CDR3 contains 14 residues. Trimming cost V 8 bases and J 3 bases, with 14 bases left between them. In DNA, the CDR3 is TGTGCCAGCCAGGTGCAGGGTTTCAATCAGCCCCAGCATTTT. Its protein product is CASQVQGFNQPQHF. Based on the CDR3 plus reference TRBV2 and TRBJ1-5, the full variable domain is EPEVTQTPSHQVTQMGQEVILRCVPISNHLYFYWYRQILGQKVEFLVSFYNNEISEKSEIFDDQFSVERPDGSNFTLKIRSTKLEDSAMYFCASQVQGFNQPQHFGDGTRLSIL.

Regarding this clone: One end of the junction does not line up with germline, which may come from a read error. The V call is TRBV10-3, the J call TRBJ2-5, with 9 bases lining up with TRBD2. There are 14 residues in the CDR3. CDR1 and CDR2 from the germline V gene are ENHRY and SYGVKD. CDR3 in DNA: TGTGCCATTAGTGCGGGAGGGCCAGGGGAGACCCAGTACTTC. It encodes CAISAGGPGETQYF.

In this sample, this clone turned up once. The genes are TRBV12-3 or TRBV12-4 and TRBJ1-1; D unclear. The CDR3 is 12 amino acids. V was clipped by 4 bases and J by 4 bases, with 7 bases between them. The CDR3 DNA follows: TGTGCCAGCAGTTATACGCGCACTGAAGCTTTCTTT. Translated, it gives CASSYTRTEAFF.

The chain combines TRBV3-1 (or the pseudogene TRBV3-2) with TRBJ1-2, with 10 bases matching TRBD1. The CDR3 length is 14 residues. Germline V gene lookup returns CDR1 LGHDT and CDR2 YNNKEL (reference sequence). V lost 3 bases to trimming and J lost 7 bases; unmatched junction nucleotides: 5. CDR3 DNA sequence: TGTGCCAGCAGCCAGGCGACAGGGGGCGTTGGCTACACCTTC. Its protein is CASSQATGGVGYTF.

CDR3 residues: CASSPRTSGPYEQYF. In DNA, the CDR3 is TGCGCCAGCAGCCCAAGGACTAGCGGCCCTTACGAGCAGTACTTC. The V and J genes are TRBV5-1 and TRBJ2-7; 10 bases map to TRBD2. Losses at the gene ends were 4 bases for V and 4 bases for J; bases not matched to a gene: 8. The CDR3 contains 15 residues. Germline loops: CDR1 SGHRS, CDR2 YFSETQ.

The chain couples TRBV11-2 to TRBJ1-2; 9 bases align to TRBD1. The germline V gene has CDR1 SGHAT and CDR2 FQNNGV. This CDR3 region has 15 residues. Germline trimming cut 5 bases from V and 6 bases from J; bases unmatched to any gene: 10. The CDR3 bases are TGTGCCAGCAGCACCAGACAGGGGGGGATGGATGGCTACACCTTC. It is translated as CASSTRQGGMDGYTF.

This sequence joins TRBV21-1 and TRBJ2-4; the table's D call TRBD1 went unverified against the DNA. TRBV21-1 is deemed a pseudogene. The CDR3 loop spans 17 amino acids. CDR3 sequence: CASSKVQGKEAKNIQYF. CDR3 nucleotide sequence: TGTGCCAGCAGCAAAGTTCAGGGAAAGGAGGCCAAAAACATTCAGTACTTC.

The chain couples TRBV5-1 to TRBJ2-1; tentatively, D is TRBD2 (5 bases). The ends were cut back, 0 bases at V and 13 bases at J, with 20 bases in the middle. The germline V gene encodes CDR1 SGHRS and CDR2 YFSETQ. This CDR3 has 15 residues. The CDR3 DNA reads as TGCGCCAGCAGCTTGGCCAACATTCCTATGGACTCTCAGTTCTTC. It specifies CASSLANIPMDSQFF.

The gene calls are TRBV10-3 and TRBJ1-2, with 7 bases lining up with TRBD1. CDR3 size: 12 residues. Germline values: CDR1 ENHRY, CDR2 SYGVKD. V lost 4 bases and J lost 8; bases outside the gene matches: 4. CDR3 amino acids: CAISAGGRGYTF. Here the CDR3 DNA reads TGTGCCATCAGTGCAGGGGGACGGGGCTACACCTTC.

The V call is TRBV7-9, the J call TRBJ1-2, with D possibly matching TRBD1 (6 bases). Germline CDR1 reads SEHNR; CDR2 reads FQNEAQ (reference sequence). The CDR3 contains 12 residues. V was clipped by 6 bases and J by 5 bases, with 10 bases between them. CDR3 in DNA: TGTGCCAGCAGTCAGGACAGATATGGCTACACCTTC. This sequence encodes CASSQDRYGYTF.

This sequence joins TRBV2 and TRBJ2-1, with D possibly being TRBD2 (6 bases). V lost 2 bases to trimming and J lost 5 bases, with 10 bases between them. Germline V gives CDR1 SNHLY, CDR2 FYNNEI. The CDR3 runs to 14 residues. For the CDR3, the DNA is TGTGCCAGCAGTGAACTAGCGAGCGACAATGAGCAGTTCTTC. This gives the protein CASSELASDNEQFF.

This chain's CDR3 is CASGLTSGTFTDTQYF. The CDR3 bases are TGTGCTAGTGGTTTGACATCCGGGACATTCACAGATACGCAGTATTTT. The rearrangement links TRBV12-5 to TRBJ2-3; the D gene is possibly TRBD1 (6 bases). The CDR3 runs 16 residues. V lost 2 bases, J lost 2 bases, and 14 bases lay in between. Germline V gene lookup returns CDR1 LGHNT and CDR2 FRNRAP.

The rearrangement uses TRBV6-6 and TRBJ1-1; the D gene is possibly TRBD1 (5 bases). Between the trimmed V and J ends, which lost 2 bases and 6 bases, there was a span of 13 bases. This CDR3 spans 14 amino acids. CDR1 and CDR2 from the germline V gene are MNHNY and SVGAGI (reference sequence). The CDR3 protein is CASSYGRVRPEAFF. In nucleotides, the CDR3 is TGTGCCAGCAGTTACGGCAGGGTCCGACCTGAAGCTTTCTTT.

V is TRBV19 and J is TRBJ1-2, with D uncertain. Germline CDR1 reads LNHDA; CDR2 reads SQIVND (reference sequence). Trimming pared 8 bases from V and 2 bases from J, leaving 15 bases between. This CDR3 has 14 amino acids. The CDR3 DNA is TGTGCCAGTGGGTCCGCGGGAAGCAACTATGGCTACACCTTC. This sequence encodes CASGSAGSNYGYTF.

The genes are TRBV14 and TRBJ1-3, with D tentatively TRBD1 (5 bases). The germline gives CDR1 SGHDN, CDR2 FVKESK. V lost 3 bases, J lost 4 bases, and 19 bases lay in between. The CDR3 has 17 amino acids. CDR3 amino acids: CASSQAGGIPTGNTIYF. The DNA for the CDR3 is TGTGCCAGCAGCCAGGCCGGGGGTATACCAACCGGAAACACCATATATTTT. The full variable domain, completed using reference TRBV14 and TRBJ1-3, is EAGVTQFPSHSVIEKGQTVTLRCDPISGHDNLYWYRRVMGKEIKFLLHFVKESKQDESGMPNNRFLAERTGGTYSTLKVQPAELEDSGVYFCASSQAGGIPTGNTIYFGEGSWLTVV.

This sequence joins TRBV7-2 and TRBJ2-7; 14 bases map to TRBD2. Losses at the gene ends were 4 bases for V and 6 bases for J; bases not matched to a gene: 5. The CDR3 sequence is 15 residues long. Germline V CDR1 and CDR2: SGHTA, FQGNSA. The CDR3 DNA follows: TGTGCCAGCAGCTCGGGACTAGCGGGGGAGGGCGAGCAGTACTTC. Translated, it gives CASSSGLAGEGEQYF.

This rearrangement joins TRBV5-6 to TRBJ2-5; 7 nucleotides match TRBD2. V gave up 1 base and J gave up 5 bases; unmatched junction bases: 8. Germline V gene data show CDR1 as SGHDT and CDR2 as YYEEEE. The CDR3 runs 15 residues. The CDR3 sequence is CASSLITSAVETQYF. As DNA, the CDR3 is TGTGCCAGCAGCTTGATTACTAGCGCGGTGGAGACCCAGTACTTC.